This T cell receptor (beta chain) was recovered during a study of control samples from healthy donors and cancer patients. Method: immunoSEQ multiplex PCR; TCRdb's copy keeps in-frame clones and lacks some. This repertoire shows about 77,000 clones, approximately 92% found once; its top ten account for 5.8%. The CDR3 covers 13 residues. CDR1 SEHNR and CDR2 FQNEAQ come from the germline V gene (reference sequence). V was trimmed by 6 bases and J by 10 bases, leaving 13 bases between them. This receptor was obtained from a woman in her sixties in good health. The sample comprised blood. The genes are TRBV7-9 and TRBJ2-6; D is unresolved. The CDR3 sequence is CASSVGRVNVLTF. The CDR3 nucleotides are TGTGCCAGCAGTGTAGGAAGGGTTAACGTCCTGACTTTC.